Listed below are T cell receptor beta chains from one sample, sequenced in a study of shared clonotypes between healthy human individuals. TCRdb keeps only in-frame clones here, not all; method: immunoSEQ multiplex PCR. Here the sample spans 850,000 to 1,200,000 clones, about 75% being singletons. The sequenced sample consisted of memory CD4+ T cells sorted from blood. The receptors come from a man between 18 and 29 years old in good health. Both conserved end residues are part of each CDR3. D genes are given only for firm matches. Some rows have no size entry. The others give once, few or many, or a class for an expanded clone.

NA	TRBJ2-7	TRBV7-2	NA	CASSRGGGWDEQYF	TGTGCCAGCAGCCGTGGTGGAGGTTGGGACGAGCAGTACTTC
TRBD2	TRBJ2-7	TRBV7-2	NA	CASSPRTSGSLTGTEQYF	TGTGCCAGCAGCCCTCGGACTAGCGGAAGCTTAACCGGGACCGAGCAGTACTTC
NA	TRBJ2-7	TRBV6-5	NA	CASRQGISAYEQYF	TGTGCCAGCAGGCAGGGGATATCGGCCTACGAGCAGTACTTC
NA	TRBJ2-3	TRBV5-1	NA	CASSLGKGTDTQYF	TGCGCCAGCAGCTTGGGGAAGGGCACAGATACGCAGTATTTT
TRBD2	TRBJ2-7	TRBV7-2	NA	CASSLASGIQEQYF	TGTGCCAGCAGCTTAGCTAGCGGGATTCAAGAGCAGTACTTC
NA	TRBJ2-2	TRBV7-3	few	CASSLTDAAGELFF	TGTGCCAGCAGCTTAACAGACGCGGCCGGGGAGCTGTTTTTT
TRBD1	TRBJ2-7	TRBV2	NA	CAMDRVGGPPYEQYF	TGTGCCATGGACAGGGTGGGCGGGCCTCCCTACGAGCAGTACTTC
TRBD1	TRBJ2-7	TRBV25-1	NA	CASSEYTGTGIYEQYF	TGTGCCAGCAGTGAATATACAGGGACAGGGATATACGAGCAGTACTTC
TRBD2	TRBJ2-1	TRBV7-6	NA	CASSLGLSGGLYEQFF	TGTGCCAGCAGCTTAGGATTGAGCGGGGGCCTATATGAGCAGTTCTTC
NA	TRBJ1-6	TRBV19	NA	CASSRTVSYNSPLHF	TGTGCCAGTAGTAGGACGGTCTCCTATAATTCACCCCTCCACTTT
NA	TRBJ2-7	TRBV25-1	few	CASSPLNMGGSYEQYF	TGTGCCAGCAGTCCTCTGAATATGGGGGGATCCTACGAGCAGTACTTC
TRBD1	TRBJ2-1	TRBV7-2	NA	CASSPGTGRSHEQFF	TGTGCCAGCAGCCCCGGGACAGGGAGGAGTCATGAGCAGTTCTTC
TRBD1	TRBJ1-1	TRBV11-3	once	CASSRTGGKGTEAFF	TGTGCCAGCAGTCGGACAGGGGGCAAGGGGACTGAAGCTTTCTTT
NA	TRBJ2-6	TRBV14	NA	CASSHLRTGANVLTF	TGTGCCAGCAGCCATCTCAGGACTGGGGCCAACGTCCTGACTTTC
NA	TRBJ2-1	TRBV2	NA	CASSEAGEQFF	TGTGCCAGCAGTGAGGCCGGTGAGCAGTTCTTC
TRBD2	TRBJ2-1	TRBV7-9	NA	CASSLLGAGNEQFF	TGTGCCAGCAGCTTGTTAGGAGCGGGGAATGAGCAGTTCTTC
TRBD1	TRBJ2-3	TRBV14	few	CASSLTGTGVTDTQYF	TGTGCCAGCAGCCTTACCGGGACAGGGGTAACAGATACGCAGTATTTT
TRBD1	TRBJ1-4	TRBV5-1	NA	CASRRDRGANEKLFF	TGCGCCAGCAGGAGGGACAGGGGAGCTAATGAAAAACTGTTTTTT
NA	TRBJ2-3	TRBV5-1	NA	CASSRDSYGTDTQYF	TGCGCCAGCAGCCGTGACTCCTACGGCACAGATACGCAGTATTTT
TRBD1	TRBJ2-5	TRBV7-9	NA	CASSLVWDRGETQYF	TGTGCCAGCAGCTTAGTCTGGGACAGGGGGGAGACCCAGTACTTC
NA	TRBJ1-5	TRBV28	few	CASSSSGGTGQPQHF	TGTGCCAGCAGCTCTTCTGGGGGGACTGGCCAGCCCCAGCATTTT
TRBD2	TRBJ2-1	TRBV7-2	NA	CASSRTGTTNNEQFF	TGTGCCAGCAGCCGAACCGGGACTACAAACAATGAGCAGTTCTTC
TRBD1	TRBJ2-2	TRBV7-9	NA	CASTSLSPRGSTGELFF	TGTGCCAGCACCTCTCTAAGTCCCAGGGGGAGCACCGGGGAGCTGTTTTTT
NA	TRBJ2-7	TRBV19	NA	CASSIGARGVTYEQYF	TGTGCCAGTAGTATAGGGGCCAGGGGAGTCACCTACGAGCAGTACTTC
NA	TRBJ2-2	TRBV7-2	NA	CASSPEGAGELFF	TGTGCCAGCAGTCCCGAGGGGGCCGGGGAGCTGTTTTTT